The 11 T cell receptor beta chains below were found in one sample sequenced in a study of cytotoxic CD8 clonotypes in ibrutinib-treated CLL (dated by TCRdb to the early 2020s). Library creation used the immunoSEQ multiplex PCR assay. What TCRdb holds here is the immuneACCESS table cut down to in-frame rearrangements. Part of the clones is not present; checked against another copy, under half of the missing clones reflect an unresolved V gene, and the others are unexplained. This sample is represented by around 310,000 clones; 80% of them were singletons. The ten largest clones represent 6.5% to 8.5% of the sample. The sample here was PBMCs, taken before ibrutinib treatment. The receptors here all came from a human donor with chronic lymphocytic leukemia.

Notes on this clone: A much larger clone lies a single base off, so this may be a read error. The chain recombines TRBV11-2 with TRBJ2-7; D is ambiguous. V dropped 4 bases and J dropped 0 bases, with 1 base sitting between them. From germline, CDR1 is SGHAT and CDR2 FQNNGV. The CDR3 length is 11 residues. The CDR3 reads CASSYSYEQYF. CDR3 DNA sequence: TGTGCCAGCAGCTACTCCTACGAGCAGTACTTC.

The sample holds a few counts of this clone. J is TRBJ2-7 and V is TRBV6-5, with 8 bases that match TRBD2. Germline V gene lookup returns CDR1 MNHEY and CDR2 SVGAGI. The CDR3 length is 15 residues. V gave up 6 bases and J gave up 7 bases; unmatched junction bases: 14. CDR3 in DNA: TGTGCCAGCAGACGACTAGGAGCGGGAGTAGATGAGCAGTACTTC. Amino acids: CASRRLGAGVDEQYF.

Only a few counts were recorded for this clone. This chain joins TRBV7-9 and TRBJ1-5; a possible D gene is TRBD1 (5 bases). Per the germline V gene, CDR1 is SEHNR and CDR2 is FQNEAQ (reference sequence). Deletions cut 5 bases from V and 0 bases from J, with 20 bases between. There are 18 residues in the CDR3. DNA for the CDR3: TGTGCCAGCAGCCCGTACCGACGGGGGGACTATAGCAATCAGCCCCAGCATTTT. Amino acid sequence: CASSPYRRGDYSNQPQHF.

The chain recombines TRBV6-6 with TRBJ2-1; 8 bases match TRBD2. Unmatched junction bases numbered 10, after V lost 5 bases and J lost 7 bases. This CDR3 spans 15 amino acids. CDR1 is MNHNY and CDR2 is SVGAGI in the germline V gene (reference sequence). CDR3 nucleotide sequence: TGTGCCAGCAGTACAACTAGCGGCCCGCGGAATGAGCAGTTCTTC. This encodes CASSTTSGPRNEQFF.

The genes are TRBV18 and TRBJ2-1, with D possibly being TRBD1 (6 bases). This CDR3 has 17 amino acids. V lost 0 bases to trimming and J lost 3 bases, with 15 bases between them. Germline CDR1 is KGHSH and CDR2 is LQKENI. CDR3 DNA sequence: TGTGCCAGCTCACCACCACTCCCCAGGGGTTTCTACAATGAGCAGTTCTTC. Translation gives CASSPPLPRGFYNEQFF.

The genes are TRBV10-2 and TRBJ1-3; a weak D match, TRBD1 (5 bases). With 6 bases removed from V and 6 bases from J, the gap between germline ends came to 15 bases. The V gene's germline CDR1 is WSHSY and CDR2 SAAADI. The CDR3 loop spans 14 amino acids. In DNA form, the CDR3 reads TGCGCCAGCAGGAGGGACCGCTCGGAAAACACCATATATTTT. Translating gives CASRRDRSENTIYF.

The chain employs TRBV6-4 and TRBJ2-1; 9 nucleotides match TRBD2. Germline values: CDR1 MRHNA, CDR2 SNTAGT. CDR3 size: 15 residues. V lost 4 bases to trimming and J lost 5 bases; unmatched junction nucleotides: 6. The CDR3 DNA reads as TGTGCCAGCAGTGCGCGGGAGGGCCGGGACAATGAGCAGTTCTTC. Its translation is CASSAREGRDNEQFF.

V gene TRBV30 combines with J gene TRBJ1-5; D may be TRBD1 (6 bases). Trimming stripped 2 bases from V and 0 bases from J, with 17 bases between. CDR3 length: 17 residues. CDR1 and CDR2 from the germline V gene are GTSNPN and SVGIG (reference sequence). The CDR3 region is CAWSMGTPDFSNQPQHF. Written as DNA, the CDR3 is TGTGCCTGGAGTATGGGGACACCAGATTTTAGCAATCAGCCCCAGCATTTT.

This clone was found a few times. The chain employs TRBV5-1 and TRBJ1-1; tentatively, D is TRBD1 (6 bases). This CDR3 is 14 amino acids long. The germline V gene has CDR1 SGHRS and CDR2 YFSETQ. The V and J ends lost 0 bases and 1 base respectively, with 7 bases between them. Written as DNA, the CDR3 is TGCGCCAGCAGCTTGGGGGGACAGAACACTGAAGCTTTCTTT. This gives the protein CASSLGGQNTEAFF.

Here the CDR3 DNA reads TGTGCCAGCAGCTTAGTTCCAGGGTCAGACGAGCAGTACTTC. This gives the protein CASSLVPGSDEQYF. The chain links TRBV7-6 to TRBJ2-7, with a possible D match to TRBD1 (5 bases). This CDR3 contains 14 residues. CDR1 and CDR2 (germline): SGHVS, FNYEAQ. The V and J ends lost 1 base and 5 bases respectively, with 12 bases between them.

The chain links TRBV18 to TRBJ2-5; unclear D gene. Germline lookup yields CDR1 KGHSH and CDR2 LQKENI. The CDR3 length is 12 residues. V was clipped by 5 bases and J by 5 bases, with 9 bases between them. The CDR3 coding sequence is TGTGCCAGCTCAAAGGGTAGGGAGACCCAGTACTTC. This translates into CASSKGRETQYF.